The rows below give T cell receptor beta chains drawn from one sample of a study of metastatic and nonmetastatic thyroid tumors. Using MiXCR, TCRdb reanalyzed the PCR reads. The sample gives almost 85,000 clones, approximately 13% of which show up once; roughly 9.6% is in the top ten. The sample taken for sequencing was tumor tissue. These receptor sequences come from a female donor with papillary thyroid cancer or a benign thyroid nodule (not recorded which). Some clones in this sample may be carry-over from other donors' samples. CDR3s include the opening cysteine and the closing phenylalanine or tryptophan. D genes are given only for firm matches. Not every row has a clone size; where given, it reads once, few, many or a size class.

j_call | d_call | clone_size | v_call | cdr3_aa | cdr3_nt
TRBJ2-1 | . | many | TRBV7-6 | CASNPLLVSDNEQFF | TGTGCCAGCAACCCCTTATTGGTGTCGGACAATGAGCAGTTCTTC
TRBJ1-6 | TRBD1 | many | TRBV5-1 | CASSEDRNSPLHF | TGCGCCAGCAGCGAGGACAGGAATTCACCCCTCCACTTT
TRBJ1-1 | . | once | TRBV5-1 | CASSSGPVMNTEAFF | TGCGCCAGCAGCTCGGGTCCGGTTATGAACACTGAAGCTTTCTTT
TRBJ1-1 | TRBD1 | many | TRBV27 | CASRPGQGAGEAFF | TGTGCCAGCAGGCCGGGACAGGGGGCCGGTGAAGCTTTCTTT
TRBJ2-3 | . | many | TRBV5-1 | CASSLEQRPNTQYF | TGCGCCAGCAGCTTAGAACAACGACCAAATACGCAGTATTTT
TRBJ1-2 | TRBD1 | many | TRBV28 | CASTDRAGGYTF | TGTGCCAGCACCGACAGGGCTGGTGGCTACACCTTC
TRBJ2-3 | TRBD2 | many | TRBV20-1 | CSATRWLAGGPAWTQYF | TGCAGTGCTACCCGGTGGCTAGCGGGAGGGCCGGCTTGGACGCAGTATTTT
TRBJ2-1 | . | many | TRBV20-1 | CSALGGGTPSGEQFF | TGCAGTGCACTTGGAGGCGGGACCCCCTCGGGTGAGCAGTTCTTC
TRBJ2-3 | . | few | TRBV10-2 | CASRAGVGTDTQYF | TGCGCCAGCAGGGCCGGAGTGGGCACAGATACTCAGTATTTT
TRBJ1-2 | TRBD1 | many | TRBV27 | CASGQGDGYTF | TGTGCCAGCGGACAGGGAGACGGCTACACCTTC
TRBJ1-2 | . | medium-sized | TRBV5-1 | CASSFTGTYGYTF | TGCGCCAGCAGCTTTACAGGGACCTATGGCTACACCTTC
TRBJ1-4 | . | many | TRBV18 | CASSRRDIGNEKLFF | TGTGCCAGCTCACGGAGGGACATCGGAAATGAAAAACTGTTTTTT
TRBJ1-1 | TRBD1 | many | TRBV5-4 | CASSLDRGPTEAFF | TGTGCCAGCAGCTTGGATAGGGGGCCCACTGAAGCTTTCTTT
TRBJ1-1 | . | few | TRBV6-1 | CASTDRYTEAFF | TGTGCTAGCACCGACCGCTACACTGAAGCTTTCTTT
TRBJ1-5 | . | . | TRBV2 | CASSRREKGQPQHF | TGTGCCAGCAGTCGCAGGGAGAAGGGTCAGCCCCAGCACTTT
TRBJ2-1 | . | . | TRBV29-1 | CSADEHFF | TGCAGCGCCGATGAGCATTTCTTC
TRBJ1-1 | . | many | TRBV5-4 | CASSLERGGLNTEAFF | TGTGCCAGCAGCTTGGAAAGGGGAGGTCTGAACACTGAAGCTTTCTTT
TRBJ1-5 | TRBD1 | many | TRBV27 | CASTKTGTSNQPQHF | TGTGCCAGCACCAAGACAGGGACTAGCAATCAGCCCCAGCATTTT
TRBJ2-1 | TRBD1 | many | TRBV14 | CASSLQGARQFF | TGTGCCAGCAGCCTCCAGGGGGCAAGGCAGTTCTTC
TRBJ2-3 | . | . | TRBV4-1 | CASSLSRGTGTQYF | TGCGCCAGCAGCCTTTCAAGGGGCACAGGTACGCAGTATTTT
TRBJ2-2 | TRBD2 | many | TRBV20-1 | CSASAASGSTGGELFF | TGCAGTGCTAGTGCGGCTAGCGGGAGTACGGGCGGGGAGCTGTTTTTT
TRBJ1-1 | . | many | TRBV6-1 | CASSSEGREGEAFF | TGTGCCAGCAGCTCCGAAGGCAGGGAGGGTGAAGCTTTCTTT
TRBJ2-2 | . | many | TRBV6-1 | CASSDLMYTGELFF | TGTGCCAGCAGTGATCTAATGTACACCGGGGAGCTGTTTTTT
TRBJ1-1 | . | many | TRBV7-9 | CASSLAQGEVAFF | TGTGCCAGCAGCTTGGCCCAGGGAGAGGTAGCTTTCTTT
TRBJ2-7 | . | many | TRBV3-1 | CASSQRGNPYEQYF | TGTGCCAGCAGCCAACGCGGGAATCCCTACGAGCAGTACTTC
TRBJ2-5 | . | many | TRBV19 | CATARALQETQYF | TGTGCCACCGCCAGGGCCCTCCAAGAGACCCAGTACTTC
TRBJ2-7 | . | many | TRBV20-1 | CSARGPSYEQYF | TGCAGTGCTAGGGGGCCCTCCTACGAGCAGTACTTC
TRBJ2-2 | TRBD2 | many | TRBV4-2 | CASSQGGASGRALDTGELFF | TGTGCCAGCAGCCAGGGAGGGGCTAGCGGGAGGGCCTTGGACACCGGGGAGCTGTTTTTT